Listed below are T cell receptor beta chains from one sample, sequenced in a study of CD8 T cells in Susac syndrome. TCRdb fed the immunoSEQ multiplex PCR reads into MiXCR, producing one record per CDR3 protein. The sample includes a few hundred thousand distinct CDR3 sequences, 85% to 95% of them seen just once. Sequencing input: CD4+ T cells from PBMCs. These receptors came from a human donor with multiple sclerosis. CDR3s include the opening cysteine and the closing phenylalanine or tryptophan. Fields, in order: clone size, D gene, J gene, V gene, CDR3 protein, CDR3 DNA. The D gene is left open where the match is weak. Only some rows state a clone size, as once, few, many or a class for expanded clones.

>-|-|TRBJ1-2|TRBV21-1
CASSKELGKYGYTF
TGTGCCAGCAGCAAAGAGCTTGGGAAGTATGGCTACACCTTC
>few|TRBD2|TRBJ2-5|TRBV29-1
CSVLGLAEETQYF
TGCAGCGTCCTCGGACTAGCGGAAGAGACCCAGTACTTC
>-|-|TRBJ1-2|TRBV7-9
CASSLAGPTYGYTF
TGTGCCAGCAGCTTAGCGGGACCGACCTATGGCTACACCTTC
>-|-|TRBJ2-3|TRBV5-1
CASSFAASPDTQYF
TGCGCCAGCAGCTTTGCCGCTAGCCCAGATACGCAGTATTTT
>-|TRBD2|TRBJ2-5|TRBV12-3/TRBV12-4
CASSLSGGWGETQYF
TGTGCCAGCAGTTTAAGCGGGGGATGGGGCGAGACCCAGTACTTC
>-|-|TRBJ2-1|TRBV15
CATSREEGFEQFF
TGTGCCACCAGCAGAGAGGAGGGATTTGAGCAGTTCTTC
>-|-|TRBJ2-2|TRBV27
CASSPVGTSNTGELFF
TGTGCCAGCAGCCCCGTCGGCACATCAAACACCGGGGAGCTGTTTTTT
>-|TRBD2|TRBJ2-7|TRBV20-1
CSARAGGLNEQYF
TGCAGTGCTCGAGCGGGGGGCTTGAACGAGCAGTACTTC
>few|TRBD1|TRBJ2-2|TRBV4-2
CASSQGDRAGELFF
TGTGCCAGCAGCCAGGGGGACAGGGCCGGGGAGCTGTTTTTT
>-|-|TRBJ2-2|TRBV29-1
CSVWGSNTGELFF
TGCAGCGTTTGGGGCTCGAACACCGGGGAGCTGTTTTTT
>-|-|TRBJ2-2|TRBV14
CASSQELAGELFF
TGTGCCAGCAGCCAAGAACTCGCCGGGGAGCTGTTTTTT
>-|TRBD1|TRBJ1-1|TRBV12-3/TRBV12-4
CASSQMTGMNTEAFF
TGTGCCAGCAGCCAAATGACAGGGATGAACACTGAAGCTTTCTTT
>-|TRBD1|TRBJ1-5|TRBV6-2/TRBV6-3
CASRTQGESNQPQHF
TGTGCCAGCAGAACACAGGGGGAGAGCAATCAGCCCCAGCATTTT
>-|-|TRBJ1-1|TRBV30
CAWRPNTEAFF
TGTGCCTGGAGGCCGAACACTGAAGCTTTCTTT
>once|-|TRBJ2-2|TRBV24-1
CATSEEGTGELFF
TGTGCCACCAGTGAGGAGGGCACCGGGGAGCTGTTTTTT
>-|-|TRBJ2-7|TRBV30
CALETAYEQYF
TGTGCCCTGGAGACCGCTTACGAGCAGTACTTC
>-|-|TRBJ1-1|TRBV3-1
CASSQGTRDGRYLFF
TGTGCCAGCAGCCAAGGTACCAGGGACGGCCGTTATCTTTTCTTT
>-|-|TRBJ1-2|TRBV2
CASSDRYGYTF
TGTGCCAGCAGTGATCGCTATGGCTACACCTTC
>-|TRBD1|TRBJ1-5|TRBV5-4
CASSLQGDTQPQHF
TGTGCCAGCAGCCTCCAGGGGGACACTCAGCCCCAGCATTTT
>-|TRBD1|TRBJ2-1|TRBV30
CAWKRDRVYNEQFF
TGTGCCTGGAAGAGGGACAGGGTATACAATGAGCAGTTCTTC
>-|-|TRBJ1-1|TRBV15
CATSRATEAFF
TGTGCCACCAGCAGAGCCACTGAAGCTTTCTTT
>-|-|TRBJ2-5|TRBV12-5
CASGRRGQETQYF
TGTGCTAGTGGACGGCGCGGACAAGAGACCCAGTACTTC
>few|-|TRBJ2-1|TRBV29-1
CSVQRGGYNEQFF
TGCAGCGTTCAAAGGGGCGGGTACAATGAGCAGTTCTTC
>-|-|TRBJ2-3|TRBV9
CASSVTQGDTQYF
TGTGCCAGCAGCGTCACTCAGGGGGATACGCAGTATTTT
>-|-|TRBJ2-3|TRBV20-1
CSAPGGTDTQYF
TGCAGTGCTCCGGGTGGGACAGATACGCAGTATTTT
>-|TRBD1|TRBJ1-1|TRBV20-1
CSARGPGGVRTEAFF
TGCAGTGCTAGAGGCCCAGGGGGCGTTCGCACTGAAGCTTTCTTT
>-|-|TRBJ1-1|TRBV29-1
CSVSGAFF
TGCAGCGTATCGGGAGCTTTCTTT
>-|-|TRBJ1-1|TRBV20-1
CSARRGSNTEAFF
TGCAGTGCTAGGAGGGGATCGAACACTGAAGCTTTCTTT
>-|TRBD1|TRBJ1-6|TRBV19
CASSMGQGGSPLHF
TGTGCCAGTAGTATGGGACAGGGAGGATCACCCCTCCACTTT
>-|-|TRBJ1-2|TRBV29-1
CSVEGGTVYTF
TGCAGCGTTGAGGGGGGAACCGTCTACACCTTC
>-|-|TRBJ2-7|TRBV15
CATSRDLWRAYEQYF
TGTGCCACCAGCAGAGATCTCTGGAGAGCCTACGAGCAGTACTTC
>-|TRBD2|TRBJ2-7|TRBV3-1
CASSPLAGENDYEQYF
TGTGCCAGCAGCCCTTTAGCGGGGGAAAACGACTACGAGCAGTACTTC
>-|TRBD2|TRBJ2-1|TRBV20-1
CSAGAGVPYYNEQFF
TGCAGTGCCGGGGCGGGGGTTCCCTACTACAATGAGCAGTTCTTC
>-|-|TRBJ2-6|TRBV20-1
CSARVRGSGANVLTF
TGCAGTGCTAGAGTCAGAGGATCCGGGGCCAACGTCCTGACTTTC
>-|TRBD1|TRBJ1-1|TRBV12-3/TRBV12-4
CASRRQGTEAFF
TGTGCCAGCAGGAGACAGGGCACTGAAGCTTTCTTT
>-|-|TRBJ2-7|TRBV12-3/TRBV12-4
CASSSPPGSYEQYF
TGTGCCAGCAGCAGTCCCCCCGGGTCCTACGAGCAGTACTTC
>-|-|TRBJ1-1|TRBV5-1
CASSLAGSAWDTEAFF
TGCGCCAGCAGCTTGGCGGGCTCAGCGTGGGACACTGAAGCTTTCTTT
>-|TRBD1|TRBJ2-1|TRBV4-2
CASSQDQTGINYNEQFF
TGTGCCAGCAGCCAAGACCAGACAGGGATTAACTACAATGAGCAGTTCTTC
>-|-|TRBJ1-5|TRBV29-1
CSVGGVNSNQPQHF
TGCAGCGTTGGGGGGGTGAATAGCAATCAGCCCCAGCATTTT
>-|TRBD1|TRBJ1-5|TRBV19
CASSKDRINQPQHF
TGTGCCAGTAGTAAGGACAGGATCAATCAGCCCCAGCATTTT
>-|TRBD2|TRBJ2-2|TRBV25-1
CASSERRTSTGELFF
TGTGCCAGCAGTGAACGAAGGACTAGCACCGGGGAGCTGTTTTTT
>once|-|TRBJ1-2|TRBV12-3/TRBV12-4
CASGIPSGGGYTF
TGTGCCAGCGGCATACCATCCGGGGGTGGCTACACCTTC
>-|TRBD1|TRBJ1-1|TRBV20-1
CSARTGGWNTEAFF
TGCAGTGCTAGGACAGGGGGCTGGAACACTGAAGCTTTCTTT
>-|TRBD1|TRBJ2-1|TRBV29-1
CSVHRGRNEQFF
TGCAGCGTTCACAGGGGTCGGAATGAGCAGTTCTTC
>-|-|TRBJ2-5|TRBV5-6
CASSSDRLYQETQYF
TGTGCCAGCAGCTCGGACAGACTGTACCAAGAGACCCAGTACTTC
>-|TRBD2|TRBJ2-5|TRBV29-1
CSAPAGGETQYF
TGCAGCGCCCCAGCGGGGGGCGAGACCCAGTACTTC
>-|TRBD1|TRBJ1-2|TRBV7-9
CASSQGQWDYGYTF
TGTGCCAGCAGCCAGGGACAGTGGGACTATGGCTACACCTTC
>-|-|TRBJ2-2|TRBV7-9
CASSLSRTTGELFF
TGTGCCAGCAGCTTATCCAGAACCACCGGGGAGCTGTTTTTT
>-|TRBD1|TRBJ1-2|TRBV29-1
CSVAETGVRQHGYTF
TGCAGCGTTGCGGAGACAGGGGTCCGGCAGCATGGCTACACCTTC
>-|TRBD2|TRBJ2-1|TRBV5-4
CASSLGREGYNEQFF
TGTGCCAGCAGCTTAGGCAGGGAGGGTTACAATGAGCAGTTCTTC
>-|-|TRBJ1-1|TRBV3-1
CASSQDVIGEAFF
TGTGCCAGCAGCCAAGATGTAATTGGTGAAGCTTTCTTT